Each of the 23 T cell receptor beta chains below was sequenced from the same sample in a study of T cell responses to AZD1222 COVID-19 vaccine (dated by TCRdb to the early 2020s). This sample's time point label indicates: baseline before first vaccination. Receptor libraries were prepared by the immunoSEQ multiplex PCR assay. The source is immuneACCESS, and TCRdb retained only in-frame sequences with V and J called. Part of the clones is not carried over; for the studies checked, unresolved V genes explain less than half of this, and the remainder is unexplained. The sample data list around 58,000 clones, and about 80% of these were observed just once. The ten largest account for roughly 10% of the sample. Here the sequenced sample was peripheral blood, taken on day 0 of AZD1222 vaccination. The receptor source for this set is an adult in good health.

V and J are TRBV3-1 (or the pseudogene TRBV3-2) and TRBJ2-2; 8 bases match TRBD2. The V gene's germline CDR1 is LGHDT and CDR2 YNNKEL (reference sequence). The CDR3 totals 17 residues. V lost 4 bases and J lost 6; bases outside the gene matches: 13. Here the CDR3 DNA reads TGTGCCAGCAGCCCGCGGGAAACTAGCGGAATCTCCGGGGAGCTGTTTTTT. As protein: CASSPRETSGISGELFF.

This chain joins TRBV7-8 and TRBJ2-3, with a weak D call TRBD2 (7 bases). Germline CDR1 reads SGHVS; CDR2 reads FQNEAQ. The CDR3 runs 20 residues. V dropped 4 bases and J dropped 5 bases, with 31 bases sitting between them. CDR3 in amino acids: CASSSLHPGAGDLMLDTQYF. The CDR3 nucleotides are TGTGCCAGCAGCTCCCTCCATCCGGGGGCGGGGGACCTCATGTTAGATACGCAGTATTTT.

The chain joins TRBV5-1 to TRBJ2-7; D may be TRBD1 (5 bases). From germline, CDR1 is SGHRS and CDR2 YFSETQ. The CDR3 runs 17 residues. V was clipped by 2 bases and J by 1 base, with 19 bases between them. The CDR3 loop reads CASSLALRTPNSYEQYF. The DNA of the CDR3 is TGCGCCAGCAGCTTAGCCCTACGGACACCTAATTCCTACGAGCAGTACTTC.

The rearrangement joins TRBV4-2 to TRBJ2-3, with 7 bases matching TRBD2. The CDR3 length is 16 residues. The germline CDR1 and CDR2 sequences are LGHNA and YNFKEQ. V lost 5 bases, J lost 4 bases, and 12 bases stayed unmatched. CDR3 coding DNA: TGTGCCAGCAGCTCCCCCCCTAGTGGGGGGGCAGATACGCAGTATTTT. Translated: CASSSPPSGGADTQYF.

The genes are TRBV5-4 and TRBJ2-5, with D possibly TRBD1 on 5 matching bases. CDR3 length: 15 amino acids. With 4 bases removed from V and 1 base from J, the gap between germline ends came to 14 bases. Germline CDR1 and CDR2: SGHNT and YYREEE (reference sequence). In DNA, the CDR3 is TGTGCCAGCAGCGCCCGGGCAGACAGCCAAGAGACCCAGTACTTC. Translation gives CASSARADSQETQYF.

This chain links TRBV27 with TRBJ1-2; 12 nucleotides agree with TRBD1. CDR1 is MNHEY and CDR2 is SMNVEV in the germline V gene (reference sequence). The CDR3 has 16 residues. The junction had 8 bases not matched to a gene; V was cut back by 5 bases and J by 4 bases. CDR3 nucleotide sequence: TGTGCCAGCAGTCCAAGGGACAGGGGGCGCGGCTATGGCTACACCTTC. Its translation: CASSPRDRGRGYGYTF.

The rearrangement uses TRBV3-1 (or the pseudogene TRBV3-2) and TRBJ1-5, with a tentative D call TRBD1 (6 bases). The CDR3 loop spans 15 amino acids. V lost 3 bases, J lost 4 bases, and 13 bases lay in between. Germline V gene sequence: CDR1 LGHDT, CDR2 YNNKEL (reference sequence). This CDR3 reads CASSQMAGVNQPQHF. The DNA for the CDR3 is TGTGCCAGCAGCCAGATGGCAGGGGTGAATCAGCCCCAGCATTTT.

The chain carries TRBV6-5 and TRBJ2-1; D is undetermined. Trimming removed 7 bases from V and 3 bases from J, with 13 bases in between. This CDR3 region has 14 residues. Germline CDR1 is MNHEY and CDR2 is SVGAGI. The CDR3 coding sequence is TGTGCCAGCAAGGTAACAGTAAACTACAATGAGCAGTTCTTC. Its protein is CASKVTVNYNEQFF.

This clone came up once. This sequence joins TRBV5-1 and TRBJ1-1, with TRBD1 identical over 7 bases. CDR1 and CDR2 from the germline V gene are SGHRS and YFSETQ. After removal of 1 base from V and 3 bases from J, the junction contained 3 bases not matched to a gene. There are 14 residues in the CDR3. The CDR3 coding sequence is TGCGCCAGCAGCTTGCTAACAGGGGACACTGAAGCTTTCTTT. Encoded protein: CASSLLTGDTEAFF.

This chain connects TRBV28 to TRBJ2-7, with D tentatively TRBD2 (6 bases). The ends were cut back, 7 bases at V and 6 bases at J, with 10 bases in the middle. The CDR3 has 11 amino acids. Germline V CDR1 and CDR2: MDHEN, SYDVKM. CDR3 DNA sequence: TGTGCCAGCACGGAGGGCCTCGAGCAGTACTTC. Protein: CASTEGLEQYF.

The chain recombines TRBV11-2 with TRBJ2-1; D is perhaps TRBD1 (5 bases). V shed 5 bases and J shed 9 bases, with 17 bases lying between them. CDR1 SGHAT and CDR2 FQNNGV come from the germline V gene. The CDR3 has 14 residues. In DNA form, the CDR3 reads TGTGCCAGCAGCCCCCGCGTTATTAGGGGTGAGCAGTTCTTC. It yields the protein CASSPRVIRGEQFF. The full variable domain, in which reference TRBV11-2 and TRBJ2-1 provide the parts outside the CDR3, is EAGVAQSPRYKIIEKRQSVAFWCNPISGHATLYWYQQILGQGPKLLIQFQNNGVVDDSQLPKDRFSAERLKGVDSTLKIQPAKLEDSAVYLCASSPRVIRGEQFFGPGTRLTVL.

The chain joins TRBV19 to TRBJ1-5, with no clear D. V shed 3 bases and J shed 3 bases, with 6 bases lying between them. CDR1 LNHDA and CDR2 SQIVND come from the germline V gene (reference sequence). The CDR3 contains 13 residues. The CDR3, as DNA: TGTGCCAGTAGTATCGGTAACAATCAGCCCCAGCATTTT. It encodes CASSIGNNQPQHF. Full variable domain (rest looked up from reference TRBV19 and TRBJ1-5): DGGITQSPKYLFRKEGQNVTLSCEQNLNHDAMYWYRQDPGQGLRLIYYSQIVNDFQKGDIAEGYSVSREKKESFPLTVTSAQKNPTAFYLCASSIGNNQPQHFGDGTRLSIL.

The chain links TRBV18 to TRBJ1-4; D gene uncertain. Germline CDR1 reads KGHSH; CDR2 reads LQKENI. Trimming left V 0 bases short and J 10 bases short, with 24 bases between. This CDR3 is built from 18 residues. The CDR3 sequence: CASSPPRTTRSDGAKLFF. The CDR3 DNA sequence: TGTGCCAGCTCACCACCGCGGACGACCCGATCGGATGGAGCAAAACTGTTTTTT. Filled out from reference TRBV18 and TRBJ1-4, the complete variable domain reads NAGVMQNPRHLVRRRGQEARLRCSPMKGHSHVYWYRQLPEEGLKFMVYLQKENIIDESGMPKERFSAEFPKEGPSILRIQQVVRGDSAAYFCASSPPRTTRSDGAKLFFGSGTQLSVL.

This clone was seen just once. Relative to the germline gene, one junction end is altered; a read error may explain this. J is TRBJ2-2 and V is TRBV7-7; TRBD2 aligns across 10 bases. The V gene's germline CDR1 is SSHAT and CDR2 FNYEAQ (reference sequence). This CDR3 has 18 residues. CDR3 in DNA: TGTGCTAGCAGCCCATCACCCAGCGGGGGGGCTGACACCGGGGAGCTGTTTTTT. As protein: CASSPSPSGGADTGELFF. The full variable domain, with the rest looked up from reference TRBV7-7 and TRBJ2-2, is GAGVSQSPRYKVTKRGQDVTLRCDPISSHATLYWYQQALGQGPEFLTYFNYEAQPDKSGLPSDRFSAERPEGSISTLTIQRTEQRDSAMYRCASSPSPSGGADTGELFFGEGSRLTVL.

This clone was recorded once. The V and J genes are TRBV24-1 and TRBJ2-1; 7 bases fit TRBD2. The germline V gene encodes CDR1 KGHDR and CDR2 SFDVKD. The V and J ends lost 5 bases and 4 bases, in that order; junction bases with no gene match: 4. This CDR3 contains 14 residues. The CDR3 sequence: CATSGARGYNEQFF. The CDR3 DNA reads as TGTGCCACCAGTGGGGCGCGGGGGTACAATGAGCAGTTCTTC.

J is TRBJ2-7 and V is TRBV6-4; D is undetermined. The V and J ends lost 6 bases and 7 bases respectively, with 7 bases between them. Germline V gene sequence: CDR1 MRHNA, CDR2 SNTAGT. The CDR3 is 10 amino acids. CDR3 protein: CASSPPEQYF. CDR3 in DNA: TGTGCCAGCAGCCCCCCGGAGCAGTACTTC.

The J gene is TRBJ1-5, the V gene TRBV28; TRBD1 agrees at 7 bases. CDR1 is MDHEN and CDR2 is SYDVKM in the germline V gene. The CDR3 consists of 15 residues. V was clipped by 1 base and J by 3 bases; unmatched bases: 3. CDR3 amino acids: CASSLSGQINQPQHF. In DNA, the CDR3 is TGTGCCAGCAGTTTATCGGGACAGATCAATCAGCCCCAGCATTTT.

This rearrangement joins TRBV5-4 to TRBJ2-3; 7 nucleotides match TRBD1. V trimming: 6 bases; J trimming: 1 base; junction bases outside the gene matches: 5. Germline V lookup: CDR1 SGHNT, CDR2 YYREEE (reference sequence). The CDR3 is 14 residues long. CDR3 nucleotide sequence: TGTGCCAGCAACAGGGGAGTGGGCACAGATACGCAGTATTTT. Translated: CASNRGVGTDTQYF.

CDR3 sequence: CASSLLGGLDYTF. Here the CDR3 DNA reads TGTGCCAGCAGCCTACTAGGGGGCCTCGACTACACCTTC. The chain couples TRBV12-3 or TRBV12-4 to TRBJ1-2; 7 positions match TRBD1. V dropped 6 bases and J dropped 10; count of bases not matched to a gene: 11. The CDR3 sequence is 13 residues long.

This chain links TRBV5-6 with TRBJ2-1, with 9 nucleotides matching TRBD2. The junction had 9 bases not matched to a gene; V was cut back by 0 bases and J by 5 bases. From germline, CDR1 is SGHDT and CDR2 YYEEEE. The CDR3 runs to 17 residues. The CDR3 DNA reads TGTGCCAGCAGCTTGGTGCTAACTAGCGGGTCCCACAATGAGCAGTTCTTC. Translating it yields CASSLVLTSGSHNEQFF.

Note on this clone: The same CDR3 arises from other DNA sequences in this sample as well. The CDR3 region is CASSGGTGGYQETQYF. In nucleotides, the CDR3 is TGCGCCAGCAGCGGAGGGACAGGGGGGTACCAAGAGACCCAGTACTTC. V and J are TRBV5-1 and TRBJ2-5; 11 bases are shared with TRBD1. The V gene end was trimmed by 4 bases and the J gene end by 0 bases; junction bases not matched to a gene: 5. There are 16 residues in the CDR3. Germline V gene data show CDR1 as SGHRS and CDR2 as YFSETQ.

The chain couples TRBV5-8 to TRBJ2-1, with unresolved D. Trimming pared 1 base from V and 5 bases from J, leaving 7 bases between. The CDR3 totals 13 residues. Germline assignment: CDR1 SGHTS and CDR2 YDEGEE. CDR3 bases: TGTGCCAGCAGCTTGACCGACAACAATGAGCAGTTCTTC. Amino acid sequence: CASSLTDNNEQFF.

The chain uses TRBV27 and TRBJ2-1; 10 nucleotides align to TRBD2. Germline CDR1 MNHEY, CDR2 SMNVEV (reference sequence). This CDR3 spans 16 amino acids. Trimming removed 6 bases from V and 3 bases from J; junction bases left unmatched: 8. CDR3 sequence: CASRGIAGGNYNEQFF. The CDR3 nucleotides read TGTGCCAGCAGAGGTATAGCGGGAGGAAACTACAATGAGCAGTTCTTC.